Included here is one T cell receptor beta chain sequence, with context. The CDR3 length is 14 residues. J lost 2 bases, V lost 5 bases, and 3 bases had no gene match. Germline lookup yields CDR1 WSHSY and CDR2 SAAADI. The data stem from a study of coeliac disease. Assay used: immunoSEQ multiplex PCR; TCRdb lists only in-frame clones, some missing. This sample has 2,300 or so clones, with around 65% found just once. This receptor was identified in a woman aged 70 to 79 with celiac disease on a gluten-free diet. The V call is TRBV10-2, the J call TRBJ1-1, with 9 positions matching TRBD1. The sample was lamina propria lymphocytes from the gut. CDR3 sequence: CASSSQGANTEAFF. The CDR3 DNA reads as TGCGCCAGCAGTTCACAGGGGGCCAACACTGAAGCTTTCTTT.